A single sample is the source of the 24 T cell receptor beta chains below, sequenced in a study of T cell responses to AZD1222 COVID-19 vaccine. The repertoire was sequenced with immunoSEQ multiplex PCR; TCRdb's copy has only in-frame clones and lacks some. Among 200,000 or so clones listed, about 94% were seen once. Specimen: peripheral blood, collected 28 days after the second AZD1222 dose. These TCRs come from an adult who received the AZD1222 COVID-19 vaccine.

The V and J genes are TRBV6-5 and TRBJ1-2; D possibly corresponds to TRBD1 (5 bases). Trimming left V 10 bases short and J 0 bases short, with 15 bases between. The CDR3 loop spans 14 amino acids. Per the germline V gene, CDR1 is MNHEY and CDR2 is SVGAGI. CDR3 bases: TGTGCCACAAGGGACGGAGGTTCTAACTATGGCTACACCTTC. This sequence encodes CATRDGGSNYGYTF.

The genes are TRBV5-1 and TRBJ2-7; TRBD1 might be the D (6 bases). CDR1 SGHRS and CDR2 YFSETQ come from the germline V gene. The CDR3 has 13 amino acids. V lost 5 bases to trimming and J lost 3 bases, with 12 bases between them. CDR3 region: CASSTTGNYEQYF. The DNA for the CDR3 is TGCGCCAGCAGTACGACAGGAAACTACGAGCAGTACTTC.

J is TRBJ1-1 and V is TRBV5-1; D gene unclear. Germline lookup yields CDR1 SGHRS and CDR2 YFSETQ. This CDR3 is 12 amino acids long. V was trimmed by 0 bases and J by 6 bases, leaving 6 bases between them. The CDR3 bases are TGCGCCAGCAGCTTGGACAAATCTGAAGCTTTCTTT. Amino acids: CASSLDKSEAFF. Complete variable domain (other parts from reference TRBV5-1 and TRBJ1-1): KAGVTQTPRYLIKTRGQQVTLSCSPISGHRSVSWYQQTPGQGLQFLFEYFSETQRNKGNFPGRFSGRQFSNSRSEMNVSTLELGDSALYLCASSLDKSEAFFGQGTRLTVV.

The chain has TRBV7-9 and TRBJ2-4, with D perhaps being TRBD1 or TRBD2 (5 bases each). Germline lookup yields CDR1 SEHNR and CDR2 FQNEAQ (reference sequence). V was shortened by 3 bases and J by 0 bases, with 9 bases between the two germline ends. The CDR3 is 15 residues long. The CDR3: CASSFWDVAKNIQYF. As DNA, the CDR3 is TGTGCCAGCAGCTTCTGGGACGTAGCCAAAAACATTCAGTACTTC. Full variable domain (rest looked up from reference TRBV7-9 and TRBJ2-4): DTGVSQNPRHKITKRGQNVTFRCDPISEHNRLYWYRQTLGQGPEFLTYFQNEAQLEKSRLLSDRFSAERPKGSFSTLEIQRTEQGDSAMYLCASSFWDVAKNIQYFGAGTRLSVL.

This chain uses TRBV4-1 with TRBJ1-2, with D uncertain. The germline V gene encodes CDR1 MGHRA and CDR2 YSYEKL. V shed 4 bases and J shed 0 bases, with 12 bases lying between them. The CDR3 consists of 15 residues. DNA of the CDR3: TGCGCCAGCAGCCCCAGCAGACGCACTAACTATGGCTACACCTTC. It specifies CASSPSRRTNYGYTF.

The genes are TRBV30 and TRBJ1-2; weak D call: TRBD1 (5 bases). V was shortened by 4 bases and J by 8 bases, with 20 bases between the two germline ends. Germline CDR1 and CDR2: GTSNPN and SVGIG (reference sequence). This CDR3 has 14 amino acids. The CDR3 spells CAWTRGTGAKGYTF. As DNA, the CDR3 is TGTGCCTGGACCCGGGGAACCGGGGCTAAGGGCTACACCTTC.

This chain connects TRBV18 to TRBJ2-5; a weak D match, TRBD2 (5 bases). This CDR3 has 15 residues. V was shortened by 3 bases and J by 6 bases, with 17 bases between the two germline ends. Germline values: CDR1 KGHSH, CDR2 LQKENI. As DNA, the CDR3 is TGTGCCAGCTCACCTTCCGGAGGCCCGACTCAGACCCAGTACTTC. Amino acids: CASSPSGGPTQTQYF.

The J gene is TRBJ1-4, the V gene TRBV7-3; D is possibly TRBD1 (6 bases). Deletions cut 5 bases from V and 5 bases from J, with 9 bases between. CDR1 and CDR2 (germline): SGHTA, FQGTGA. The CDR3 has 13 amino acids. The DNA of the CDR3 is TGTGCCAGCAGCAGGACAGCAAATGAAAAACTGTTTTTT. Protein: CASSRTANEKLFF.

The chain is built from TRBV7-3 and TRBJ2-2; TRBD1 matches at 8 bases. The germline V gene encodes CDR1 SGHTA and CDR2 FQGTGA. CDR3 length: 13 amino acids. V lost 4 bases to trimming and J lost 6 bases; unmatched junction nucleotides: 1. The CDR3 loop is CASSWTGSGELFF. In nucleotides, the CDR3 is TGTGCCAGCAGCTGGACAGGGTCCGGGGAGCTGTTTTTT.

The chain has TRBV7-2 and TRBJ1-1; possibly TRBD1 for D (5 bases). The V gene lost 4 bases and the J gene lost 0 bases, with 9 bases spanning the gap. The CDR3 length is 14 residues. Germline values: CDR1 SGHTA, CDR2 FQGNSA. The CDR3 sequence: CASSSSRVNTEAFF. CDR3 nucleotide sequence: TGTGCCAGCAGCTCTTCCAGGGTGAACACTGAAGCTTTCTTT.

This clone occurred once. The chain employs TRBV9 and TRBJ2-7; 9 bases line up with TRBD1. The CDR3 spans 15 residues. The V segment lost 0 bases and the J segment 2 bases; nucleotides outside the gene matches: 3. CDR1 and CDR2 from the germline V gene are SGDLS and YYNGEE. The CDR3 here is CASSVAGTGTYEQYF. CDR3 in DNA: TGTGCCAGCAGCGTAGCCGGGACAGGGACCTACGAGCAGTACTTC. Full variable domain (rest looked up from reference TRBV9 and TRBJ2-7): DSGVTQTPKHLITATGQRVTLRCSPRSGDLSVYWYQQSLDQGLQFLIQYYNGEERAKGNILERFSAQQFPDLHSELNLSSLELGDSALYFCASSVAGTGTYEQYFGPGTRLTVT.

This clone was counted only a few times. This chain joins TRBV6-5 and TRBJ2-2; tentative D call: TRBD1 (5 bases). Trimming cost V 3 bases and J 6 bases, with 14 bases left between them. Germline V gives CDR1 MNHEY, CDR2 SVGAGI. The CDR3 is made up of 15 amino acids. CDR3: CASSYRPGPAGELFF. CDR3 nucleotides: TGTGCCAGCAGTTATCGTCCAGGGCCTGCCGGGGAGCTGTTTTTT.

V usage is TRBV7-8 and J usage is TRBJ2-2; D tentatively reads TRBD1 or TRBD2 (5 bases each). This CDR3 contains 15 residues. V shed 4 bases and J shed 5 bases, with 14 bases lying between them. The germline V gene encodes CDR1 SGHVS and CDR2 FQNEAQ. CDR3 in DNA: TGTGCCAGCAGCTCGCCGGGACCGGAGACCGGGGAGCTGTTTTTT. This sequence encodes CASSSPGPETGELFF.

The gene calls are TRBV24-1 and TRBJ1-2, with a possible D match to TRBD1 (5 bases). The CDR3 extends over 12 amino acids. Germline-derived CDR1 and CDR2 are KGHDR and SFDVKD. Trimming took 5 bases from V and 8 from J, leaving 11 bases between them. This CDR3 reads CATSGGGVGYTF. In DNA form, the CDR3 reads TGTGCCACCAGTGGAGGAGGGGTCGGCTACACCTTC.

The chain couples TRBV5-1 to TRBJ1-1, with D possibly matching TRBD1 (5 bases). Germline loops: CDR1 SGHRS, CDR2 YFSETQ. This CDR3 comprises 12 residues. The V and J ends lost 4 bases and 5 bases respectively, with 9 bases between them. For the CDR3, the DNA is TGCGCCAGCAGCGCAGGGAGGACTGAAGCTTTCTTT. Translating gives CASSAGRTEAFF.

The gene calls are TRBV18 and TRBJ2-7; D perhaps matches TRBD2 (6 bases). Germline V gene data show CDR1 as KGHSH and CDR2 as LQKENI. The germline V and J ends were trimmed by 3 bases and 2 bases, with 11 bases remaining between them. CDR3 size: 14 residues. This CDR3 is CASSPRDSTYEQYF. The CDR3, as DNA: TGTGCCAGCTCACCCAGGGACTCTACCTACGAGCAGTACTTC. The entire variable domain, with the rest obtained from reference TRBV18 and TRBJ2-7, is as follows: NAGVMQNPRHLVRRRGQEARLRCSPMKGHSHVYWYRQLPEEGLKFMVYLQKENIIDESGMPKERFSAEFPKEGPSILRIQQVVRGDSAAYFCASSPRDSTYEQYFGPGTRLTVT.

CDR3 bases: TGCGCCAGCAGTGAGGTCGGGACCGAGGAAAAACTGTTTTTT. Encoded protein: CASSEVGTEEKLFF. The chain carries TRBV10-2 and TRBJ1-4; TRBD1 is a possible D gene (5 bases). Germline CDR1 WSHSY, CDR2 SAAADI. This CDR3 is built from 14 residues. Trimming stripped 2 bases from V and 8 bases from J, with 12 bases between.

V and J are TRBV15 and TRBJ1-5; D is unresolved. The CDR3 loop spans 12 amino acids. Germline-derived CDR1 and CDR2 are LNHNV and YYDKDF (reference sequence). V lost 0 bases and J 5 bases, leaving 2 bases between the germline ends. The CDR3 is CATSRDDQPQHF. Written as DNA, the CDR3 is TGTGCCACCAGCAGAGATGATCAGCCCCAGCATTTT.

J is TRBJ1-5 and V is TRBV6-6; maybe TRBD1 (5 bases). The CDR3 is 11 amino acids. The V and J ends lost 6 bases and 9 bases respectively, with 9 bases between them. The germline V gene has CDR1 MNHNY and CDR2 SVGAGI (reference sequence). The CDR3 region is CASSPGGPQHF. The CDR3 DNA sequence: TGTGCCAGCAGCCCCGGGGGGCCCCAGCATTTT.

The chain couples TRBV6-5 to TRBJ2-2; TRBD2 aligns across 8 bases. Germline V gene data show CDR1 as MNHEY and CDR2 as SVGAGI. The trim removed 10 bases at V and 3 bases at J, leaving 10 bases unmatched. This CDR3 comprises 15 residues. The CDR3 spells CATIQLGGDTGELFF. The CDR3 nucleotides read TGTGCCACGATACAGCTCGGGGGGGACACCGGGGAGCTGTTTTTT.

The J gene is TRBJ2-2, the V gene TRBV4-3; 15 bases agree with TRBD2. The CDR3 contains 18 residues. The V and J ends lost 4 bases and 6 bases, in that order; junction bases with no gene match: 9. Per germline, CDR1 LGHNA and CDR2 YSLEER. CDR3 DNA sequence: TGCGCCAGCAGCCCAAGGACTAGCGGGGGGGCAGAGGCCGGGGAGCTGTTTTTT. Encoded protein: CASSPRTSGGAEAGELFF.

The chain combines TRBV9 with TRBJ1-6; 8 nucleotides match TRBD1. Unmatched junction bases numbered 8, after V lost 3 bases and J lost 9 bases. This CDR3 spans 15 amino acids. CDR1 is SGDLS, CDR2 YYNGEE, per germline. The CDR3 sequence is CASSAGGQGGSPLHF. In DNA form, the CDR3 reads TGTGCCAGCAGCGCCGGAGGACAGGGAGGTTCACCCCTCCACTTT.

V and J are TRBV2 and TRBJ2-7; tentatively, D is TRBD2 (5 bases). Germline CDR1 SNHLY, CDR2 FYNNEI. V was pared by 3 bases and J by 4 bases, with 16 bases between. This CDR3 is 15 amino acids long. As DNA, the CDR3 is TGTGCCAGCAGTGATGCCGGGGTGCTCAATTACGAGCAGTACTTC. Its protein product is CASSDAGVLNYEQYF. Complete variable domain (other parts from reference TRBV2 and TRBJ2-7): EPEVTQTPSHQVTQMGQEVILRCVPISNHLYFYWYRQILGQKVEFLVSFYNNEISEKSEIFDDQFSVERPDGSNFTLKIRSTKLEDSAMYFCASSDAGVLNYEQYFGPGTRLTVT.

The chain links TRBV6-6 to TRBJ1-3, with D uncertain. CDR1 and CDR2 (germline): MNHNY, SVGAGI (reference sequence). V was trimmed by 6 bases and J by 0 bases, leaving 9 bases between them. This CDR3 is built from 14 residues. The CDR3 nucleotides are TGTGCCAGCAGACTACAGCGCTCTGGAAACACCATATATTTT. Protein sequence: CASRLQRSGNTIYF.